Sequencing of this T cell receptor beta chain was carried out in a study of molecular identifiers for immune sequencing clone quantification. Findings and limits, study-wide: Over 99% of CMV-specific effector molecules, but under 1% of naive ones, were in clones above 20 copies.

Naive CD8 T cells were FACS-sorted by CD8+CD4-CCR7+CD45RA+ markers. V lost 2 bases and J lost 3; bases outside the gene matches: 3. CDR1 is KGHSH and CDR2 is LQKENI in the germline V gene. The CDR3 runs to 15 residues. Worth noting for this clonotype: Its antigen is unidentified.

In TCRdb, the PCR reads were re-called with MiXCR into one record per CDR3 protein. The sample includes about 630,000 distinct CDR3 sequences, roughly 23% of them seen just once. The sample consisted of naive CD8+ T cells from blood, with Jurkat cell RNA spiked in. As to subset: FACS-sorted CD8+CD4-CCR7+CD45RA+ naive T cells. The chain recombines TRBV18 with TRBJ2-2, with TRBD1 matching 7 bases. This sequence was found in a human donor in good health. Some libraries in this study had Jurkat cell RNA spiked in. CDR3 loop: CASSPAGGYTGELFF. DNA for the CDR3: TGTGCCAGCTCACCAGCAGGGGGATACACCGGGGAGCTGTTTTTT.